These 2 T cell receptor beta chains came from one sample sequenced in a study of blood T cell repertoires in COVID-19. Sequencing used immunoSEQ multiplex PCR; TCRdb keeps in-frame clones, though not all of them. The data hold 350,000 to 450,000 clones, with 80% to 90% observed a single time. Sequencing was performed on PBMCs or T cells enriched from blood (not recorded which). The source is a man aged 25-45 years who had recovered from COVID-19.

The V call is TRBV18, the J call TRBJ2-1; D may be TRBD1 (5 bases). CDR1 and CDR2 from the germline V gene are KGHSH and LQKENI. The CDR3 length is 15 residues. V dropped 2 bases and J dropped 2 bases, with 10 bases sitting between them. The CDR3: CASSPDRNTYNEQFF. The CDR3, as DNA: TGTGCCAGCTCACCAGACAGAAACACCTACAATGAGCAGTTCTTC.

This clone was observed many times. The V and J genes are TRBV27 and TRBJ2-3; weak D call: TRBD2 (5 bases). CDR1 MNHEY and CDR2 SMNVEV come from the germline V gene (reference sequence). There are 13 residues in the CDR3. V lost 5 bases and J 8 bases, leaving 14 bases between the germline ends. The CDR3 loop reads CASSPDFRGTQYF. In nucleotides, the CDR3 is TGTGCCAGCAGTCCGGACTTCCGGGGTACGCAGTATTTT.